This T cell receptor (beta chain) was found in a study of read filtering for tumor transcriptome and immune sequencing. Study results and limitations: In IR-seq, single-read clonotypes were 65% to 90% of clonotypes but approximately 4% of reads.

This clonotype was found a few times. The antigen is unknown. Molecular barcoded adaptors covering alpha/delta and beta/gamma chains were used on approximately 400 ng RNA. TCRdb re-derived calls from the reads in MiXCR, one entry per CDR3 protein. The repertoire has 45,000 to 55,000 distinct CDR3 sequences, less than 15% of them found once; the top ten carry roughly 15%. The V and J ends lost 2 bases and 5 bases respectively, with 7 bases between them. The V gene's germline CDR1 is LNHDA and CDR2 SQIVND (reference sequence). There are 13 residues in the CDR3. Sequenced input: a population of CD138-negative cells sorted from bone marrow. The J gene is TRBJ1-5, the V gene TRBV19, with no clear D. This receptor was obtained from a donor over 35 with multiple myeloma. Here the CDR3 reads CASSIMVHQPQHF. The CDR3 region has the DNA TGTGCCAGTAGTATAATGGTTCATCAGCCCCAGCATTTT.